This T cell receptor beta chain was recovered during a study of regulatory T cells in long-lasting Graves disease. Whole-study findings and limits: Patients with persistent disease shared 2,741 public clonotypes, outpacing the approximately 920 shared by new patients.

To make TCR beta libraries, researchers used iRepertoire HTBI primers and Arm-PCR of CDR3 regions. The authors' processing: Identified across the samples were 62 TRBV segments and over 11 TRBJ segments. A single record per CDR3 protein comes from TCRdb applying MiXCR to the multiplex PCR reads. These V and J calls originate from TCRdb's pipeline instead of the authors' own analysis. The sample lists a few hundred thousand distinct CDR3 sequences; over 9.5% were seen once. As to time point: newly diagnosed GD, antithyroid drugs for less than 3 months. PBMCs were the source of the RNA used for TCR sequencing. With respect to this clonotype: Its antigen remains unknown.

The CDR3 contains 15 residues. CDR1 is SGHRS, CDR2 YFSETQ, per germline. V was clipped by 4 bases and J by 4 bases; unmatched bases: 6. In addition, the sample was reused for a study of T cells in Graves' hyperthyroidism and ophthalmopathy. From that report: Researchers found most expanded thyroid clonotypes above 0.001 in blood as well.

The chain is built from TRBV5-1 and TRBJ2-7; 12 bases align to TRBD1. Sample: peripheral blood mononuclear cells (PBMCs), taken at new diagnosis, from a patient treated with antithyroid drugs. The sequence derives from a woman younger than 35 with Graves disease. CDR3 nucleotides: TGCGCCAGCAGCCCCGGGACAGGGGGCGAATACGAGCAGTACTTC. Its protein product is CASSPGTGGEYEQYF.